This T cell receptor (beta chain) was obtained from a study of OX40 agonist ivuxolimab in advanced cancers. As for the study in general: Participants could have had prior anti-PD-1, anti-PD-L1 or anti-CTLA-4 therapy, and approximately 37% had some. Study-wide findings and caveats: There were, on average, more expanded clones in CD8+ T cells than in CD4+. In a subset of nonresponders, normalized T-cell clonal expansion was also low.

The data were produced by immunoSEQ multiplex PCR, yet TCRdb's version contains in-frame clones alone and is incomplete. The sample records around 38,000 clones, approximately 79% being singletons. This clone was seen a single time. The target antigen is unknown. The sequence was obtained from an adult with an advanced solid tumor such as melanoma, head and neck, liver or kidney cancer. The starting material was CD4+ or CD8+ T cells sorted from blood, obtained in a trial of the OX40 agonist ivuxolimab.

The CDR3 spells CASSEPRGTGRSFEYGYTF. The CDR3 bases are TGTGCCAGCAGTGAACCGAGAGGGACAGGGCGTTCGTTTGAGTATGGCTACACCTTC. The chain employs TRBV6-1 and TRBJ1-2, with 9 positions matching TRBD1. The CDR3 spans 19 residues. CDR1 and CDR2 (germline): MNHNS, SASEGT. Trimming took 2 bases from V and 5 from J; bases not matched to a gene: 18.